The 5 T cell receptor beta chains below were found in one sample sequenced in a study of PD-L1 blockade in urothelial cancer. Time point described: pretreatment peripheral blood. TCRdb's copy holds only in-frame clones and misses some; the assay was immunoSEQ multiplex PCR. Of around 100,000 clones listed, more than 75% are singletons. This specimen was PBMCs, taken around atezolizumab (anti-PD-L1) treatment. The receptors were sampled from a man aged 55 to 70 with urothelial cancer.

The rearrangement uses TRBV7-8 and TRBJ1-5; 7 nucleotides line up with TRBD1. The CDR3 runs 14 residues. V was pared by 3 bases and J by 5 bases, with 4 bases of the junction left unmatched. Germline V lookup: CDR1 SGHVS, CDR2 FQNEAQ. For the CDR3, the DNA is TGTGCCAGCAGCTTCACAGACAGGGATCAGCCCCAGCATTTT. This gives the protein CASSFTDRDQPQHF.

The chain is built from TRBV5-1 and TRBJ2-5, with 9 positions matching TRBD2. The V and J ends lost 0 bases and 1 base, in that order; junction bases with no gene match: 4. Germline CDR1 reads SGHRS; CDR2 reads YFSETQ. CDR3 length equals 16 residues. The CDR3 coding sequence is TGCGCCAGCAGCTTGGGAGCGGGGGGACCCCAAGAGACCCAGTACTTC. It is translated as CASSLGAGGPQETQYF.

The CDR3 here is CARTRPQGVSNQPQHF. The CDR3 nucleotides are TGTGCCAGGACCCGACCCCAGGGCGTTAGCAATCAGCCCCAGCATTTT. The genes are TRBV28 and TRBJ1-5, with D maybe TRBD1 (5 bases). Trimming cost V 9 bases and J 0 bases, with 18 bases left between them. The CDR3 extends over 16 amino acids. Per germline, CDR1 MDHEN and CDR2 SYDVKM.

This clone was counted a single time. This chain uses TRBV5-4 with TRBJ1-2, with D hard to call. The CDR3 sequence is 15 residues long. Germline values: CDR1 SGHNT, CDR2 YYREEE (reference sequence). The V end was cut by 3 bases, the J end by 3 bases, with 15 bases between. The CDR3: CASSSPADGDYGYTF. CDR3 DNA: TGTGCCAGCAGCTCTCCGGCCGACGGAGACTATGGCTACACCTTC.

The rearrangement uses TRBV19 and TRBJ2-2; 7 nucleotides match TRBD1. Germline V gene data show CDR1 as LNHDA and CDR2 as SQIVND (reference sequence). Germline trimming cut 6 bases from V and 4 bases from J; bases unmatched to any gene: 8. There are 15 residues in the CDR3. The CDR3 spells CASSLQGQRTGELFF. In DNA form, the CDR3 reads TGTGCCAGTAGCCTGCAGGGACAGCGCACCGGGGAGCTGTTTTTT.